This section outlines one T cell receptor (beta chain) sequence together with its context. The target of this receptor is not known. Base qualities are not at hand, and no much larger clone is one base apart. The library came from the immunoSEQ multiplex PCR assay. For the multiplex PCR, a mixture combining 60 forward primers for TCR Vbeta segments and 13 reverse primers for TCR Jbeta segments was used. The CDR3 region of rearranged TCR beta genes was amplified from genomic DNA by a multiplex PCR assay. The amplified TCR beta libraries were sequenced on the Illumina HiSeq System as 87-base-pair reads. From the authors' description of their analysis: Across the roughly 670 repertoires, a later analysis counted approximately 83 million unique TCR beta chains, approximately 10 million of which were shared by at least two donors. To remove PCR and sequencing errors, raw reads were error-corrected and collapsed into unique sequences using a nearest-neighbor algorithm that merged closely related sequences. CDR3 sequences were aligned to IMGT reference sequences to assign V, D and J gene segments. For a sequence to be retained, at least a six-nucleotide match to both a V gene segment and a J gene segment was required. A rearrangement was called productive if the CDR3 had no stop codons and remained in frame with V and J, and every other rearrangement was called non-productive. Following IMGT convention, CDR3 was defined as the stretch from the second conserved V-encoded cysteine to the conserved J-encoded phenylalanine. The earlier analysis of some 580 of the donors excluded any sequence lacking an unambiguous match to a single V gene segment. An earlier analysis of 450 to 650 of the donors called V segments functional above 56.7% productive rearrangements and segregating when the between-donor standard deviation exceeded 5%. A statistical classification framework was built for diagnosing cytomegalovirus status from the catalog of TCR beta chain sequences. A later analysis assigned V and J genes by comparing TCR nucleotide sequences with IMGT/GENE-DB human TR gene sequences. Using the TCRdist pipeline, a later analysis assigned CDR3 sequences along with most-parsimonious VDJ recombination scenarios. A later analysis defined each TCR beta chain by its CDR3 amino acid sequence plus V-gene family, and excluded reads lacking a unique V-gene family. In a later analysis, nearly 600 highly shared, low-generation-probability nucleotide sequences were removed to address suspected cross-contamination and a sequencing artifact. For each public chain, a later analysis derived a clonal expansion index from normalized ranks of inferred template counts within each repertoire. A later analysis computed generation probabilities with a VDJ recombination model fitted to out-of-frame rearrangements, and checked the results against IGoR. Hypergeometric tests were used in a later analysis to score TCR-TCR, TCR-HLA and TCR-CMV co-occurrence, with a repertoire-size bias correction applied to the TCR pairs. In a later analysis, false discovery rates were estimated by permuting HLA or CMV assignments 20 times. In a later analysis, co-occurring TCRs were grouped using DBSCAN, with TCRdist sequence similarity added in when clustering inside HLA-allele-positive subsets. Repertoires with fewer than 30,000 or more than 120,000 public chains, plus five repertoires with anomalous nucleotide sharing, were excluded from co-occurrence clustering. Sourced from immuneACCESS, this table was stored by TCRdb with only in-frame sequences that have V and J called. A share of the clones is absent; for the studies checked, an unresolved V gene accounts for under half, and the remainder has no known explanation. The D gene and trimming were derived from the DNA, and the V and J assignments and clone size from that table. For this sample the table gives 200,000 to 250,000 clones, of which around 70% were detected only once. The top ten constitute about 3% of the sample.

The cohort was made up of hundreds of healthy bone marrow donors. All cohort members were sampled while nominally healthy, although unrecorded immune exposures were likely present. The donor was CMV seropositive and was included in the group of 250 to 350 seropositive cohort members. Each donor provided a peripheral blood sample, and peripheral blood mononuclear cells were used for TCR beta sequencing. The Qiagen DNeasy Blood Extraction Kit was used to extract genomic DNA from the blood cell samples. The sample is drawn from a study of cytomegalovirus exposure and HLA in healthy donors listed by TCRdb under 2017. Study-wide context: According to an earlier analysis of a few hundred of the donors, about 180 million T cells yielded some 110 million unique TCR beta sequences and approximately 300 Gb of sequence data. To decide whether each TCR beta V gene segment behaved as functional or pseudogenic, an earlier analysis of some 540 of the donors relied on high-throughput TCR beta sequencing. Across 398 genotyped donors of the cohort, an average of roughly 230,000 unique TCR beta nucleotide sequences per donor were sequenced, and 15% to 20% of those sequences were non-productive. To study patterns of TCR occurrence, a later analysis re-analyzed previously published TCR beta repertoires from 550 to 800 donors and added high-resolution HLA genotyping. High-throughput TCR immunosequencing, statistical association of individual TCRs with disease status, and machine learning were combined to predict cytomegalovirus infection status. In a later genetic analysis, genome-wide SNP genotypes for about three fifths of the roughly 670 donors were used, and that subset was treated as a discovery cohort. Using immunosequencing, the study profiled T cell repertoires from around 670 subjects and related those repertoires to cytomegalovirus serostatus. Five DR-DQ haplotypes were handled as single units for association and clustering because linkage in the cohort was strong. The number of typed donors differed by locus: about 629-630 for A, B, C, DRB1 and DQB1; 500 to 550 for DQA1; fewer than 610 for DPA1; and around 470 for DPB1. Along with the roughly 700-subject first cohort, a separate validation cohort of 120 different subjects was used. Donor age, sex, ethnicity and CMV serostatus were collected together with the repertoire data. An early release that covered some 640 HLA-typed donors contained approximately 300 gigabases of sequencing data and around 85 million unique TCR sequences. The aim of the study was to test whether cataloging public T cell receptors could identify signatures of past pathogen exposure. Both class I and class II loci were covered by HLA typing, at four-digit resolution. Every discovery cohort repertoire had been produced on one sequencing platform. Among the roughly 390 genotyped donors, roughly 80% belonged to the genetic ancestry cluster associated with self-reported Caucasian donors. In the later analysis, no new phenotypic data were used to find candidate immune exposures; instead, reliance was placed on TCR beta sequences and their occurrence across donors.

Overall study outcomes, separate from this receptor: When HLA alleles, especially DR and DQ, strongly co-occurred, attributing TCR associations to individual alleles was difficult. Sequencing depth was assumed to be roughly uniform across donors in the presence/absence analyses, though that assumption may not hold. Only TCR beta chains were sequenced in this cohort, and the absence of alpha or paired-chain data limited detectable features. The study listed 150 to 200 TCR beta chains as associated with cytomegalovirus. A later analysis found that HLA-associated TCR beta chains were more clonally expanded and had lower generation probabilities than equally common non-associated chains. According to a later analysis, most CMV-associated TCR beta chains appeared to be HLA-restricted, and the HLA associations seemed to be driven largely by CMV exposure. An association between a missense DCLRE1C variant and V-gene and J-gene trimming of TCR beta chains was found in a later genetic analysis and replicated in an independent cohort. A group of highly shared sequence variants was considered likely to be a technical artifact of the sequencing pipeline. Linkage disequilibrium might explain the correlated functional status among segregating V segments, but an unknown experimental factor could not be excluded. Several of the top co-occurrence clusters appeared to be linked to parvovirus B19, influenza, CMV and Epstein-Barr virus, according to a later analysis. According to a later genetic analysis, donors in an Asian-associated ancestry cluster had fewer N-insertions in productive TCRs than the approximately 630-donor mean. In a later analysis, some 17,000 TCR beta sequences were associated with specific HLA alleles at a false discovery rate of 0.05. According to a later analysis, TCR association rates differed among HLA loci, with DRB1 alleles showing the most associated TCRs and HLA-C alleles showing the fewest. Because counts were too low, seventeen rarely observed V segments, including chromosome 9 orphons, were excluded from the earlier analysis of 587 of the donors. CMV serostatus was the only immune exposure information available for the cohort. In vitro tests confirmed that a few of the cytomegalovirus-associated TCR beta chains recognize cytomegalovirus antigens. The authors suggested that the approach could potentially be generalized to other disease states and immunological phenotypes. The classifier was reported to diagnose cytomegalovirus status with high specificity and sensitivity in both the original cohort and the validation cohort. Because HLA typing was missing for some donors at each locus, association tests included only the typed subset. Most TCR sequences were observed very rarely across donors, whereas some public TCRs were present in many individuals. A further reported finding was that TCR beta sequences accurately predicted the HLA-A and HLA-B alleles for most subjects in the first cohort. In an earlier analysis of approximately 590 of the donors, most TCR beta V segments appeared in productive rearrangements about 90% or about 30% of the time, broadly matching IMGT annotations.

Sequencing input: PBMCs. The clonotype comes from a middle-aged man in good health and CMV-seropositive.

The DNA sequence is TGTGCCAGTAGTATAGCGGGAACAGGGGGCCTCGAAGCTTTCTTT. Its protein is CASSIAGTGGLEAFF. The sequence is built from TRBV19 and TRBJ1-1, and TRBD1 aligns with 9 junction nucleotides. Compared with germline, V lacks 1 base and J lacks 8 bases; bases without a gene match: 8. Its CDR3 holds 15 amino acids, cysteine through phenylalanine. CDR3 DNA only is kept here, 45 bases in frame from base 1. From the germline V gene (reference sequence), CDR1 is LNHDA and CDR2 is SQIVND.